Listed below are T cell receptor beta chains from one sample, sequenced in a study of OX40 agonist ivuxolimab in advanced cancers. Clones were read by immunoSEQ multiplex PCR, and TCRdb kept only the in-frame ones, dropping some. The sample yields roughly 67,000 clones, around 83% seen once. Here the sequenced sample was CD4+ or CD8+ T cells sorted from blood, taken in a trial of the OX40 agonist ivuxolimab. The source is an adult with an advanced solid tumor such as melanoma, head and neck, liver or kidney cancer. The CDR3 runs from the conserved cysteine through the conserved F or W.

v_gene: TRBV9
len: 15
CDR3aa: CASSVERGQQETQYF

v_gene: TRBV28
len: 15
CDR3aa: CASSLGAISGNTIYF

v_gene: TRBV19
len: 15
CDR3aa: CASSPFSGDQGTQYF

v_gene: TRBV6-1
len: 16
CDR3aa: CASSAYSSGRTHEQFF

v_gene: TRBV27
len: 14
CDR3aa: CASSLADYTGELFF

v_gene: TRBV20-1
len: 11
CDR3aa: CSAIVGETQYF

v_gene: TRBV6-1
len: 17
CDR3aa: CASSEGSVAGPYNEQFF

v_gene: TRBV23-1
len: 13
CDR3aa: CASSQGARTEAFF

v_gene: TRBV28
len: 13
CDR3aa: CASSMELNTEAFF

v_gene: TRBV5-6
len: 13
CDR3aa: CASSLDVNTEAFF

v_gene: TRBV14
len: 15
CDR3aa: CASSLGTLRPYEQYF

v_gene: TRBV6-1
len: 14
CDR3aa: CASRQGPIGYEQYF

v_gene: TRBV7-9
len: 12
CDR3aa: CASSLDGNTIYF

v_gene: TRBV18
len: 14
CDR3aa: CASSPPVAGAEAFF

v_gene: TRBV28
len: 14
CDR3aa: CASRDRATQETQYF

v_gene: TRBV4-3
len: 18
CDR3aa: CASSQDLDPTTNTGELFF

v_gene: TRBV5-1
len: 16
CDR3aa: CASSLNGGFGNEKLFF

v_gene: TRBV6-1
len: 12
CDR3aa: CASSRFQETQYF

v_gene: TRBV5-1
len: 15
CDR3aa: CASSSRRGDTGELFF

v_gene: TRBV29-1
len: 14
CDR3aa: CSVEVGPLGYEQYF

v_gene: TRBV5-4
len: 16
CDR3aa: CASSPAAGESTDTQYF

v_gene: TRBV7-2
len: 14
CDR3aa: CASSLGPIEETQYF

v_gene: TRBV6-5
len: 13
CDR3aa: CASMGWSTDTQYF

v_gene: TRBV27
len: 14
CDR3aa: CASSLGIPNTEAFF

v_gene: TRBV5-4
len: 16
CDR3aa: CASSLGGPQGDYGYTF